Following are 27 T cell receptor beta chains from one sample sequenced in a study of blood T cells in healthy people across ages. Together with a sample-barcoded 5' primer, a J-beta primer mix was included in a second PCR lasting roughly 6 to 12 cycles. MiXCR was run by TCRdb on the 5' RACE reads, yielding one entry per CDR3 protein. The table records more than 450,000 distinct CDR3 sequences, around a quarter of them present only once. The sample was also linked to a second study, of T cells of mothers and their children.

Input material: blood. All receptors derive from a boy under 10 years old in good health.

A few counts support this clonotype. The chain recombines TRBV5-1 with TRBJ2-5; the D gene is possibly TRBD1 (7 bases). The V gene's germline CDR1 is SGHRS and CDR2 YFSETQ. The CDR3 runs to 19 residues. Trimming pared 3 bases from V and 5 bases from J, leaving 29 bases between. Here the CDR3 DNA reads TGCGCCAGCAGCTCCGGAGGGCTCCGACAGGGCTTGACGAGGGAGACCCAGTACTTC. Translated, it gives CASSSGGLRQGLTRETQYF. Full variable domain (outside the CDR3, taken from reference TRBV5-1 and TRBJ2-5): KAGVTQTPRYLIKTRGQQVTLSCSPISGHRSVSWYQQTPGQGLQFLFEYFSETQRNKGNFPGRFSGRQFSNSRSEMNVSTLELGDSALYLCASSSGGLRQGLTRETQYFGPGTRLLVL.

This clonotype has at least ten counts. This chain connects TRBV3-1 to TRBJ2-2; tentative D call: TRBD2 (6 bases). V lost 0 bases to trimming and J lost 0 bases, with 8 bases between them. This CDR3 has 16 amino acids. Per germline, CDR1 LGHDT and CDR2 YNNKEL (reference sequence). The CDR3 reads CASSQDGTSNTGELFF. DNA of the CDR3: TGTGCCAGCAGCCAAGATGGGACTTCGAACACCGGGGAGCTGTTTTTT.

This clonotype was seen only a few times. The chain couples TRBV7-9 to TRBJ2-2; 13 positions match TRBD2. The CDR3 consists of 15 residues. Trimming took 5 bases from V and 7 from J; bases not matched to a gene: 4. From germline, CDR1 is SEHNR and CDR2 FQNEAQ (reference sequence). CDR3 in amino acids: CASSLLAGGFGELFF. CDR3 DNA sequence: TGTGCCAGCAGCCTACTAGCGGGAGGGTTCGGGGAGCTGTTTTTT.

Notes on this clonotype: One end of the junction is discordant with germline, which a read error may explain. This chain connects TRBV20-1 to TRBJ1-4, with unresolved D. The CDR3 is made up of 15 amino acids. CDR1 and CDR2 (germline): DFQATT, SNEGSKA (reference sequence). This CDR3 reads CGASGQFATNEKLFF. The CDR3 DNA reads TGCGGTGCTAGTGGGCAGTTTGCAACTAATGAAAAACTGTTTTTT.

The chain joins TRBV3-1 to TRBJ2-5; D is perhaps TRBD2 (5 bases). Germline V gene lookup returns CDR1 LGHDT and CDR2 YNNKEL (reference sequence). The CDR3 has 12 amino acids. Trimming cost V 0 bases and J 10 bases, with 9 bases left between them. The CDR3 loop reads CASSQDGRVQYF. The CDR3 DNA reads TGTGCCAGCAGCCAAGATGGGCGGGTCCAGTACTTC.

The chain's CDR3 is CASSWTGGGAKNIQYF. As DNA, the CDR3 is TGTGCCAGCAGTTGGACAGGGGGAGGTGCCAAAAACATTCAGTACTTC. The J gene is TRBJ2-4, the V gene TRBV27; 10 nucleotides match TRBD1. The CDR3 sequence is 16 residues long. V shed 4 bases and J 1 base; nucleotides not matched to a gene: 4. Germline V CDR1 and CDR2: MNHEY, SMNVEV (reference sequence).

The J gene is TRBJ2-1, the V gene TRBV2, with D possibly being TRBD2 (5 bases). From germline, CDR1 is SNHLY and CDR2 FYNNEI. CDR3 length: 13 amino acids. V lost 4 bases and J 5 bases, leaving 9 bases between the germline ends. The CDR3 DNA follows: TGTGCCAGCAGTGCGGACTTAAACAATGAGCAGTTCTTC. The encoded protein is CASSADLNNEQFF.

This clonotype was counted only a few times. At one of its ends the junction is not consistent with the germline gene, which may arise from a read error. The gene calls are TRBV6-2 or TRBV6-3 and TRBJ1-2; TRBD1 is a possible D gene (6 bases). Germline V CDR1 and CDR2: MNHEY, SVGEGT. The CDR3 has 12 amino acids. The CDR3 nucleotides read TGTGCCAGCAGCGAGGGACACGGGACCCCCTCCTTC. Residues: CASSEGHGTPSF.

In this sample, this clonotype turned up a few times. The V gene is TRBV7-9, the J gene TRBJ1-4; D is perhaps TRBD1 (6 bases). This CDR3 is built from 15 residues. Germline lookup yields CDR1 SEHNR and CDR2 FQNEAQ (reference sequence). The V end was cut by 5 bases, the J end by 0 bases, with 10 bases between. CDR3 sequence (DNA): TGTGCCAGCAGCGAAACAGGGACAACTAATGAAAAACTGTTTTTT. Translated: CASSETGTTNEKLFF.

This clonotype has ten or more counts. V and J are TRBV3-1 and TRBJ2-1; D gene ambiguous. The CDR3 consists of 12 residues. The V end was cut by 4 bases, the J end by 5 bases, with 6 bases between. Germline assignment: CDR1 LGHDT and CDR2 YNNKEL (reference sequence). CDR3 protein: CASSLFDNEQFF. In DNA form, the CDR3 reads TGTGCCAGCAGCCTTTTCGACAATGAGCAGTTCTTC.

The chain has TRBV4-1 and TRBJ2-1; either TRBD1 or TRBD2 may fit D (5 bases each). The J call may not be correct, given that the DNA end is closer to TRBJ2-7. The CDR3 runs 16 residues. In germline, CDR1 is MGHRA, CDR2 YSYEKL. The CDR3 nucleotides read TGCGCCAGCAGCCAAGTCGGTCTGAGGGGAGACTACGAGCAGTACTTC. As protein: CASSQVGLRGDYEQYF.

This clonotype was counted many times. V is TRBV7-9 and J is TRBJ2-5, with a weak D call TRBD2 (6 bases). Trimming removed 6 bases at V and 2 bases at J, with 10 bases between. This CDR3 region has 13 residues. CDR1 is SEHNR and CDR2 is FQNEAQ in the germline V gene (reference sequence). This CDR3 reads CASRRGVQETQYF. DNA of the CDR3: TGTGCCAGCAGGCGCGGGGTACAAGAGACCCAGTACTTC.

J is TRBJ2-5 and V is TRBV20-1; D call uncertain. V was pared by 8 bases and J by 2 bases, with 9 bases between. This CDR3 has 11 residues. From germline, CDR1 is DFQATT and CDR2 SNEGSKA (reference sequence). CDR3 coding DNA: TGCAGTACCAGTGGGCAAGAGACCCAGTACTTC. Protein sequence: CSTSGQETQYF.

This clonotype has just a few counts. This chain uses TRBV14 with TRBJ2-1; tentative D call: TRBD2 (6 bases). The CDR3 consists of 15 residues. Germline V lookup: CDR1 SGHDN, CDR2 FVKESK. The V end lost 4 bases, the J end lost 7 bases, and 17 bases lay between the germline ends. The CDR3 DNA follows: TGTGCCAGCAGCCGCGGACTAAAAAGAGGGAATGAGCAGTTCTTC. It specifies CASSRGLKRGNEQFF. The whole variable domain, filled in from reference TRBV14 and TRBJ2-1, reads EAGVTQFPSHSVIEKGQTVTLRCDPISGHDNLYWYRRVMGKEIKFLLHFVKESKQDESGMPNNRFLAERTGGTYSTLKVQPAELEDSGVYFCASSRGLKRGNEQFFGPGTRLTVL.

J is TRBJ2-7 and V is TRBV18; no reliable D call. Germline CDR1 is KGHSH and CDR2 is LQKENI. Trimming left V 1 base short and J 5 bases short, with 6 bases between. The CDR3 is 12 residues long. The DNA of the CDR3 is TGTGCCAGCTCACCACAGGGTCACGAGCAGTACTTC. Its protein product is CASSPQGHEQYF.

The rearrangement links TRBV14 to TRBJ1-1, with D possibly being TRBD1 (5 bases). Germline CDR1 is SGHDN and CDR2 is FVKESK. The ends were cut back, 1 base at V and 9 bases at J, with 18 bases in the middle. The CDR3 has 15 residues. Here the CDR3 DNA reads TGTGCCAGCAGCCAAGGGACGGAAACACTGGGGCAAGCTTTCTTT. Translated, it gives CASSQGTETLGQAFF.

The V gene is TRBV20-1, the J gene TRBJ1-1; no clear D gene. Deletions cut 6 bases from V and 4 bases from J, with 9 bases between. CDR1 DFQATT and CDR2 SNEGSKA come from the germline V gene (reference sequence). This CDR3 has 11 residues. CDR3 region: CSAGMGTEAFF. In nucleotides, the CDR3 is TGCAGTGCGGGAATGGGCACTGAAGCTTTCTTT.

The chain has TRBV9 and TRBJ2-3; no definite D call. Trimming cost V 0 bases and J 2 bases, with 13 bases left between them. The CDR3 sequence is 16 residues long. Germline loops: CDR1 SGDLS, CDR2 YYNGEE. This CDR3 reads CASSVGASGPTDTQYF. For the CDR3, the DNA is TGTGCCAGCAGCGTAGGAGCTAGTGGTCCCACAGATACGCAGTATTTT.

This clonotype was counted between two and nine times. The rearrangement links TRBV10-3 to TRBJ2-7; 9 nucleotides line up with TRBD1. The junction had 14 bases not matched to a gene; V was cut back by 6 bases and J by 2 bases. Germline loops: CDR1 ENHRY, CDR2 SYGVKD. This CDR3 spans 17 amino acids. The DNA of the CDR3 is TGTGCCATCAGCCGGGACAGGGAGACTAGCAGGACCTACGAGCAGTACTTC. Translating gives CAISRDRETSRTYEQYF.

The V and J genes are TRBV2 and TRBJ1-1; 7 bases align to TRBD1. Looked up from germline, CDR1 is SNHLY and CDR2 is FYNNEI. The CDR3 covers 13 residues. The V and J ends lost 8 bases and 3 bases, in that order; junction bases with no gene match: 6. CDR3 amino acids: CASGSRGYTEAFF. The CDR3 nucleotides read TGTGCCAGCGGATCCAGGGGGTACACTGAAGCTTTCTTT.

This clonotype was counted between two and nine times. The CDR3 nucleotides are TGTGCCAGCAGCCACCGGCTGCTATCCCGACAGGGAGGGAGCAAAGAGACCCAGTACTTC. Protein product: CASSHRLLSRQGGSKETQYF. The gene calls are TRBV14 and TRBJ2-5; either TRBD1 or TRBD2 may fit D (7 bases each). The V gene lost 3 bases and the J gene lost 3 bases, with 29 bases spanning the gap. This CDR3 comprises 20 residues. CDR1 is SGHDN and CDR2 is FVKESK in the germline V gene. The complete variable domain, with remaining parts taken from reference TRBV14 and TRBJ2-5, reads EAGVTQFPSHSVIEKGQTVTLRCDPISGHDNLYWYRRVMGKEIKFLLHFVKESKQDESGMPNNRFLAERTGGTYSTLKVQPAELEDSGVYFCASSHRLLSRQGGSKETQYFGPGTRLLVL.

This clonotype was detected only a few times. This chain's CDR3 is CSASPGGSYNEQFF. The CDR3 DNA is TGCAGTGCTTCTCCCGGAGGGTCCTACAATGAGCAGTTCTTC. The V call is TRBV20-1, the J call TRBJ2-1; possibly TRBD2 for D (6 bases). The V and J ends lost 5 bases and 1 base respectively, with 12 bases between them. Germline CDR1 reads DFQATT; CDR2 reads SNEGSKA (reference sequence). This CDR3 is 14 amino acids long.

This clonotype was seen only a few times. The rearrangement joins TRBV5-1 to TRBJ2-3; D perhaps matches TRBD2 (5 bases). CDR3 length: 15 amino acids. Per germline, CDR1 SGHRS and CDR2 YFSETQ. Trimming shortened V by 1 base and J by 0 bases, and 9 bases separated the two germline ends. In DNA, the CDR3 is TGCGCCAGCAGCTTGTCGCGGACTAGCACAGATACGCAGTATTTT. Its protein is CASSLSRTSTDTQYF.

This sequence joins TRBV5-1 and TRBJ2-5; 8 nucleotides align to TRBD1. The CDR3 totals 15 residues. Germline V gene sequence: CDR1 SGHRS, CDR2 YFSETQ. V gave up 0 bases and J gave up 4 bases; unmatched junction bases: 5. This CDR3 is CASSLGTGTLETQYF. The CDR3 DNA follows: TGCGCCAGCAGCTTGGGGACAGGGACTTTAGAGACCCAGTACTTC.

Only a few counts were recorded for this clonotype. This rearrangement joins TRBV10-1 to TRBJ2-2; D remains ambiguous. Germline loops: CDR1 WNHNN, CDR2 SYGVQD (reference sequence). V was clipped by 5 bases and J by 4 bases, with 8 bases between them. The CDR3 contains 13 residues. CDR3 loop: CASSTTPTGELFF. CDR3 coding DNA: TGCGCCAGCAGTACAACCCCCACCGGGGAGCTGTTTTTT.

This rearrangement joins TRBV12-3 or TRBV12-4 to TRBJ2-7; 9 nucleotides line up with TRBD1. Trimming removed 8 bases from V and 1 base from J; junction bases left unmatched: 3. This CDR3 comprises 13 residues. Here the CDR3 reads CASFGQGSYEQYF. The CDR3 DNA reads TGTGCCAGCTTCGGACAGGGGTCCTACGAGCAGTACTTC.

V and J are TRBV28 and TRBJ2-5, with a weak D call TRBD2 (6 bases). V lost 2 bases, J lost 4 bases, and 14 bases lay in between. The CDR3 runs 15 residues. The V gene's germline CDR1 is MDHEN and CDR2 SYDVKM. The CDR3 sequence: CASSLGGKSRETQYF. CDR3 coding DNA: TGTGCCAGCAGTTTAGGCGGGAAGTCTCGAGAGACCCAGTACTTC. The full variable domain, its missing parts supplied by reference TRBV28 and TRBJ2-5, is DVKVTQSSRYLVKRTGEKVFLECVQDMDHENMFWYRQDPGLGLRLIYFSYDVKMKEKGDIPEGYSVSREKKERFSLILESASTNQTSMYLCASSLGGKSRETQYFGPGTRLLVL.